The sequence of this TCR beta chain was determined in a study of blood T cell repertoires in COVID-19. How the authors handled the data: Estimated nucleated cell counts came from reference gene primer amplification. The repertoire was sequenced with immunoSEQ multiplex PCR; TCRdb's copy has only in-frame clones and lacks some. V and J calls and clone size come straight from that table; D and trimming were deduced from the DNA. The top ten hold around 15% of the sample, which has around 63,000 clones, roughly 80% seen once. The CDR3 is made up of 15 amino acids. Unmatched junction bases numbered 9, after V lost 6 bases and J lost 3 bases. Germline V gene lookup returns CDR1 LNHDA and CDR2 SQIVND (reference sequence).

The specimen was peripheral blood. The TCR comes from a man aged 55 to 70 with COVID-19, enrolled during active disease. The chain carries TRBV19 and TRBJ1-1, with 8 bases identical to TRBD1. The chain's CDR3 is CASRGFGQGDTEAFF. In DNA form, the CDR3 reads TGTGCCAGTAGGGGTTTCGGACAGGGTGACACTGAAGCTTTCTTT.